Presented here are 24 T cell receptor beta chains from one specimen sequenced in a study of T cells in Graves' hyperthyroidism and ophthalmopathy. The CDR3 regions of TCR beta were amplified from RNA transcripts. A first-round RT-PCR of the TCR CDR3 used the HTBI primer set. TCRdb re-called the multiplex PCR reads with MiXCR, one entry per CDR3 protein. The sample holds about 180,000 distinct CDR3 sequences, about a sixth seen once. Sequencing was performed on blood. Receptor source: a woman in her fifties or sixties with Graves' hyperthyroidism.

Ten or more counts support this clonotype. The rearrangement uses TRBV28 and TRBJ1-5; the D gene is possibly TRBD1 (5 bases). The CDR3 contains 14 residues. Germline loops: CDR1 MDHEN, CDR2 SYDVKM. Deletions cut 10 bases from V and 3 bases from J, with 16 bases between. CDR3 sequence (DNA): TGTGCCACCAGGGTATCTTCGGACAATCAGCCCCAGCATTTT. Translated: CATRVSSDNQPQHF.

This clonotype was seen ten or more times. V and J are TRBV18 and TRBJ2-7; 7 nucleotides line up with TRBD1. Germline V gene data show CDR1 as KGHSH and CDR2 as LQKENI. Germline trimming cut 3 bases from V and 2 bases from J; bases unmatched to any gene: 16. The CDR3 loop spans 18 amino acids. The CDR3: CASSPNPLTGKGAYEQYF. The CDR3 DNA reads as TGTGCCAGCTCACCTAACCCCTTGACAGGGAAAGGGGCCTACGAGCAGTACTTC.

This clonotype was counted at least ten times. The chain couples TRBV28 to TRBJ2-7; the match to TRBD1 covers 9 bases. V dropped 5 bases and J dropped 5; count of bases not matched to a gene: 10. This CDR3 spans 15 amino acids. CDR1 and CDR2 (germline): MDHEN, SYDVKM. CDR3 coding DNA: TGTGCCAGCAGTCCCTCCGGGACAGGGCTCGACGAGCAGTACTTC. Protein product: CASSPSGTGLDEQYF. The whole variable domain, remainder taken from reference TRBV28 and TRBJ2-7, is DVKVTQSSRYLVKRTGEKVFLECVQDMDHENMFWYRQDPGLGLRLIYFSYDVKMKEKGDIPEGYSVSREKKERFSLILESASTNQTSMYLCASSPSGTGLDEQYFGPGTRLTVT.

This clonotype came up a few times. This chain connects TRBV19 to TRBJ1-1; D uncertain. Trimming cost V 5 bases and J 5 bases, with 12 bases left between them. Germline loops: CDR1 LNHDA, CDR2 SQIVND (reference sequence). The CDR3 is 13 amino acids. The CDR3 protein is CASSDRAVTEAFF. For the CDR3, the DNA is TGTGCCAGTAGTGATAGGGCGGTGACTGAAGCTTTCTTT.

The table lists this clonotype with many counts. V usage is TRBV9 and J usage is TRBJ1-2; D is unresolved. Germline V CDR1 and CDR2: SGDLS, YYNGEE. The CDR3 has 15 residues. Between the trimmed V and J ends, which lost 0 bases and 6 bases, there was a span of 15 bases. The CDR3 loop is CASSVGGGQQNGYTF. DNA of the CDR3: TGTGCCAGCAGCGTAGGAGGCGGGCAGCAAAATGGCTACACCTTC.

This clonotype was counted at least ten times. The chain has TRBV19 and TRBJ1-1; 9 nucleotides line up with TRBD1. The length of the CDR3 is 17 residues. Germline V gene data show CDR1 as LNHDA and CDR2 as SQIVND (reference sequence). V shed 7 bases, J shed 0 bases, and the junction held 12 bases outside the gene matches. DNA of the CDR3: TGTGCCAGTAAGGTAGATATAACAGGGGGCATGAACACTGAAGCTTTCTTT. This gives the protein CASKVDITGGMNTEAFF.

The V gene is TRBV20-1, the J gene TRBJ2-7, with D perhaps matching TRBD1 or TRBD2 (5 bases each). This CDR3 has 15 residues. Germline CDR1 DFQATT, CDR2 SNEGSKA (reference sequence). Trimming took off 1 base at V and 4 bases at J, with 17 bases between the two ends. The CDR3 nucleotides are TGCAGTGCTAGAGGACTCCGGGACGTAGGTTACGAGCAGTACTTC. Translating gives CSARGLRDVGYEQYF.

This clonotype was picked up many times. The chain carries TRBV5-1 and TRBJ1-4; a weak D match, TRBD1 (5 bases). This CDR3 is built from 14 residues. V dropped 0 bases and J dropped 10 bases, with 13 bases sitting between them. CDR1 is SGHRS, CDR2 YFSETQ, per germline. The DNA for the CDR3 is TGCGCCAGCAGCTTGGCGTCAGGGATAGGAAAACTGTTTTTT. It translates to CASSLASGIGKLFF.

The table lists this clonotype with many counts. The chain links TRBV2 to TRBJ1-2; 8 nucleotides line up with TRBD1. V shed 7 bases and J 6 bases; nucleotides not matched to a gene: 7. The CDR3 runs to 13 residues. CDR1 is SNHLY and CDR2 is FYNNEI in the germline V gene. The CDR3 spells CASTGQGLHGYTF. The CDR3 DNA follows: TGTGCCAGCACCGGACAGGGCCTTCATGGCTACACCTTC.

This clonotype was seen repeatedly, ten times or more. The J gene is TRBJ2-7, the V gene TRBV5-1; TRBD1 agrees at 9 bases. The CDR3 runs to 11 residues. J lost 6 bases, V lost 5 bases, and 0 bases had no gene match. Looked up from germline, CDR1 is SGHRS and CDR2 is YFSETQ. This CDR3 is CASRTGGEQYF. The CDR3 DNA follows: TGCGCCAGCAGGACAGGGGGCGAGCAGTACTTC. The variable domain in full, completed from reference TRBV5-1 and TRBJ2-7, reads KAGVTQTPRYLIKTRGQQVTLSCSPISGHRSVSWYQQTPGQGLQFLFEYFSETQRNKGNFPGRFSGRQFSNSRSEMNVSTLELGDSALYLCASRTGGEQYFGPGTRLTVT.

The chain has TRBV6-2 or TRBV6-3 and TRBJ2-1; 13 bases line up with TRBD2. CDR3 length: 15 residues. In germline, CDR1 is MNHEY, CDR2 SVGEGT. The ends lost 6 bases at V and 5 bases at J; junction bases unmatched: 4. The DNA for the CDR3 is TGTGCCAGCAGAGGACTAGCGGGAGTGAACAATGAGCAGTTCTTC. Its translation: CASRGLAGVNNEQFF.

This clonotype was detected only a few times. The V gene is TRBV19, the J gene TRBJ1-5; possibly TRBD1 for D (6 bases). In germline, CDR1 is LNHDA, CDR2 SQIVND (reference sequence). The length of the CDR3 is 14 residues. V was pared by 5 bases and J by 0 bases, with 8 bases between. The DNA for the CDR3 is TGTGCCAGTAGTGGACAGTATAGCAATCAGCCCCAGCATTTT. Amino acid sequence: CASSGQYSNQPQHF.

This clonotype came up many times. The genes are TRBV7-9 and TRBJ1-1; D remains ambiguous. Trimming cost V 4 bases and J 0 bases, with 9 bases left between them. Germline V gene lookup returns CDR1 SEHNR and CDR2 FQNEAQ (reference sequence). The CDR3 sequence is 14 residues long. The CDR3 region is CASSSALMNTEAFF. CDR3 nucleotides: TGTGCCAGCAGCTCTGCACTTATGAACACTGAAGCTTTCTTT.

This clonotype has at least ten counts. The chain recombines TRBV5-1 with TRBJ2-6, with 7 nucleotides matching TRBD1. The V and J ends lost 4 bases and 2 bases, in that order; junction bases with no gene match: 3. Per germline, CDR1 SGHRS and CDR2 YFSETQ. The CDR3 is 15 amino acids. CDR3 amino acids: CASSIGTAGANVLTF. As DNA, the CDR3 is TGCGCCAGCAGCATCGGGACAGCTGGGGCCAACGTCCTGACTTTC.

In this sample, this clonotype turned up many times. The gene calls are TRBV7-9 and TRBJ2-1; TRBD2 matches at 9 bases. The CDR3 is 15 residues long. The J segment lost 7 bases and the V segment lost 5 bases, leaving 9 bases of the junction unmatched. Germline CDR1 is SEHNR and CDR2 is FQNEAQ (reference sequence). CDR3 coding DNA: TGTGCCAGCAGCCCTCATGTAGCGGGGGATAATGAGCAGTTCTTC. Translating gives CASSPHVAGDNEQFF.

This clonotype was recorded at least ten times. The chain carries TRBV5-1 and TRBJ2-5, with unresolved D. V was pared by 0 bases and J by 2 bases, with 14 bases between. The germline V gene has CDR1 SGHRS and CDR2 YFSETQ. This CDR3 contains 16 residues. CDR3: CASSLVQLPRQETQYF. CDR3 sequence (DNA): TGCGCCAGCAGCTTGGTACAGTTACCCCGACAAGAGACCCAGTACTTC.

This clonotype was counted ten times or more. The chain combines TRBV11-2 with TRBJ1-6, with D maybe TRBD1 (6 bases). The germline V gene has CDR1 SGHAT and CDR2 FQNNGV. The V and J ends lost 6 bases and 10 bases respectively, with 13 bases between them. This CDR3 region has 13 residues. CDR3 loop: CASSTGTGSPLHF. The CDR3 bases are TGTGCCAGCAGTACAGGGACTGGCTCACCCCTCCACTTT.

There are many counts of this clonotype. The CDR3 is CASSPDRGRANTEAFF. CDR3 DNA sequence: TGTGCCAGCTCACCGGACAGGGGGCGGGCGAACACTGAAGCTTTCTTT. V usage is TRBV18 and J usage is TRBJ1-1; 11 bases map to TRBD1. Trimming removed 3 bases from V and 1 base from J; junction bases left unmatched: 4. This CDR3 is 16 amino acids long. Per germline, CDR1 KGHSH and CDR2 LQKENI.

This clonotype was counted at least ten times. The chain is built from TRBV15 and TRBJ2-3; a possible D gene is TRBD1 (6 bases). V lost 4 bases and J 7 bases, leaving 18 bases between the germline ends. The germline CDR1 and CDR2 sequences are LNHNV and YYDKDF (reference sequence). The CDR3 runs to 15 residues. The DNA of the CDR3 is TGTGCCACCAGCACGCCCGACAGGTCCACTCATACGCAGTATTTT. It is translated as CATSTPDRSTHTQYF.

This clonotype showed up many times. This chain uses TRBV7-9 with TRBJ2-7; D is perhaps TRBD1 or TRBD2 (5 bases each). CDR1 is SEHNR, CDR2 FQNEAQ, per germline (reference sequence). The CDR3 covers 12 residues. The ends were cut back, 5 bases at V and 7 bases at J, with 12 bases in the middle. The CDR3 here is CASSLGVWEQYF. CDR3 bases: TGTGCCAGCAGCCTGGGGGTATGGGAGCAGTACTTC.

This clonotype was counted many times. This chain joins TRBV6-5 and TRBJ2-7, with D possibly called TRBD1 or TRBD2 (5 bases each). This CDR3 has 13 residues. The V end lost 0 bases, the J end lost 4 bases, and 7 bases lay between the germline ends. The germline CDR1 and CDR2 sequences are MNHEY and SVGAGI. This CDR3 reads CASSYSGEYEQYF. The CDR3 DNA is TGTGCCAGCAGTTACTCGGGGGAGTACGAGCAGTACTTC.

The J gene is TRBJ2-1, the V gene TRBV9, with D unresolved. CDR3 size: 11 residues. V lost 0 bases and J lost 9, with 4 bases in between. Germline CDR1 is SGDLS and CDR2 is YYNGEE. The CDR3 DNA reads TGTGCCAGCAGCGTAGATCTTGAGCAGTTCTTC. Translation: CASSVDLEQFF. Filled out from reference TRBV9 and TRBJ2-1, the complete variable domain reads DSGVTQTPKHLITATGQRVTLRCSPRSGDLSVYWYQQSLDQGLQFLIQYYNGEERAKGNILERFSAQQFPDLHSELNLSSLELGDSALYFCASSVDLEQFFGPGTRLTVL.

This clonotype occurred a few times. The V gene is TRBV4-1, the J gene TRBJ1-1; D gene unclear. The CDR3 runs 16 residues. The V and J ends lost 4 bases and 2 bases respectively, with 17 bases between them. Germline V gene data show CDR1 as MGHRA and CDR2 as YSYEKL. The CDR3 bases are TGCGCCAGCAGCCTCAAGACCCCCGAAATCAACACTGAAGCTTTCTTT. Residues: CASSLKTPEINTEAFF.

This clonotype was counted ten times or more. The J gene is TRBJ1-2, the V gene TRBV7-9, with D unclear. Germline V CDR1 and CDR2: SEHNR, FQNEAQ (reference sequence). The V end lost 1 base, the J end lost 6 bases, and 9 bases lay between the germline ends. This CDR3 spans 13 amino acids. The CDR3 loop reads CASSLGPRDGYTF. CDR3 bases: TGTGCCAGCAGCTTAGGTCCCCGGGATGGCTACACCTTC. The full variable domain, completed using reference TRBV7-9 and TRBJ1-2, is DTGVSQNPRHKITKRGQNVTFRCDPISEHNRLYWYRQTLGQGPEFLTYFQNEAQLEKSRLLSDRFSAERPKGSFSTLEIQRTEQGDSAMYLCASSLGPRDGYTFGSGTRLTVV.